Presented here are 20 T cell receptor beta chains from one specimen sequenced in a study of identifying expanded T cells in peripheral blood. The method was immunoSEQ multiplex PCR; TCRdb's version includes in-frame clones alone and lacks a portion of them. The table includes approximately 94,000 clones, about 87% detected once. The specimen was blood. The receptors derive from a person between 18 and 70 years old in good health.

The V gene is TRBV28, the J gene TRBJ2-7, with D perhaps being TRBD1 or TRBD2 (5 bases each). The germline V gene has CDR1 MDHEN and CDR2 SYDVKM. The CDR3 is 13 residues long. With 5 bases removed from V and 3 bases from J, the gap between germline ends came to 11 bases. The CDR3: CASSRGRLYEQYF. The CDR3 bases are TGTGCCAGCAGTAGGGGACGACTCTACGAGCAGTACTTC.

The CDR3 nucleotides are TGTGCCAGCAGCCGACAGGTGACCTACGAGCAGTACTTC. Translation gives CASSRQVTYEQYF. This chain uses TRBV27 with TRBJ2-7, with a weak D call TRBD1 (6 bases). V lost 6 bases, J lost 2 bases, and 11 bases lay in between. CDR1 and CDR2 (germline): MNHEY, SMNVEV (reference sequence). The CDR3 has 13 residues.

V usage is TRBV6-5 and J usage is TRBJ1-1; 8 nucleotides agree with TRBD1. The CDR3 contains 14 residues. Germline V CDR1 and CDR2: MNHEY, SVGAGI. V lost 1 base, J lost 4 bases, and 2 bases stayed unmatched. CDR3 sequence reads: CASSYWTGTTEAFF. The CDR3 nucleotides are TGTGCCAGCAGTTACTGGACAGGGACCACTGAAGCTTTCTTT.

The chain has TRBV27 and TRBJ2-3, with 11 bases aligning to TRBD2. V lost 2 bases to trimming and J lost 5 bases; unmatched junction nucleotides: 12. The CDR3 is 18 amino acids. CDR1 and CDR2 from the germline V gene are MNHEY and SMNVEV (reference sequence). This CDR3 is CASSLSGLLAGAKDTQYF. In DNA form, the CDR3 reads TGTGCCAGCAGTTTAAGTGGGTTACTAGCGGGAGCAAAAGATACGCAGTATTTT.

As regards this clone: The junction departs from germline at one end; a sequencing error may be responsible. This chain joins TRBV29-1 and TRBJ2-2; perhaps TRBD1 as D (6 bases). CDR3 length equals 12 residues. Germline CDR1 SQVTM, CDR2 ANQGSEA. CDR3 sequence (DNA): TGCAGCGTCGAAGGGGGTACCGGGGAGCTGTTTTTT. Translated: CSVEGGTGELFF.

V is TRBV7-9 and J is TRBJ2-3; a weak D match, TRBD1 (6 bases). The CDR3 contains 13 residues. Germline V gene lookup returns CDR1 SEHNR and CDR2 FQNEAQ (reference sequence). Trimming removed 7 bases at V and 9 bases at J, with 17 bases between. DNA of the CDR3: TGTGCCAGCAACCCGGGTGGGGGACAAACGCAGTATTTT. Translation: CASNPGGGQTQYF.

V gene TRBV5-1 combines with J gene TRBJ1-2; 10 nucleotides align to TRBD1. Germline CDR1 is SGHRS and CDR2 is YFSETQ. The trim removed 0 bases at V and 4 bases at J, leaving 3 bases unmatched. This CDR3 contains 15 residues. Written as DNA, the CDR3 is TGCGCCAGCAGCTTGGATGGGACAGGGGCCTATGGCTACACCTTC. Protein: CASSLDGTGAYGYTF.

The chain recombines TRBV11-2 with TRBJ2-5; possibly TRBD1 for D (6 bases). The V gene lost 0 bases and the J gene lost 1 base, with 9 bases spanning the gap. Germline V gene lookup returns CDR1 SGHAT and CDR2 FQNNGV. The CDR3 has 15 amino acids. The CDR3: CASSLDRTVQETQYF. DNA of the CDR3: TGTGCCAGCAGCTTAGATCGGACAGTCCAAGAGACCCAGTACTTC.

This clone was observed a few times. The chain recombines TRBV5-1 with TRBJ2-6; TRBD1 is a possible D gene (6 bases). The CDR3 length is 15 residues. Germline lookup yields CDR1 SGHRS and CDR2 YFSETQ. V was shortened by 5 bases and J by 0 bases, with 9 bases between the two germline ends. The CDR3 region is CASSSGDSGANVLTF. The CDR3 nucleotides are TGCGCCAGCAGTTCAGGGGACTCTGGGGCCAACGTCCTGACTTTC.

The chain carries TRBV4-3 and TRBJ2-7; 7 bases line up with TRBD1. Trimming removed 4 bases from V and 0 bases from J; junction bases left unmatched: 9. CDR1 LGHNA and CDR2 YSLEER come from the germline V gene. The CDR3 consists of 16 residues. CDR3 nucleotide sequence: TGCGCCAGCAGCCTTGGGGACAGAGCCCACTCCTACGAGCAGTACTTC. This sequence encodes CASSLGDRAHSYEQYF.

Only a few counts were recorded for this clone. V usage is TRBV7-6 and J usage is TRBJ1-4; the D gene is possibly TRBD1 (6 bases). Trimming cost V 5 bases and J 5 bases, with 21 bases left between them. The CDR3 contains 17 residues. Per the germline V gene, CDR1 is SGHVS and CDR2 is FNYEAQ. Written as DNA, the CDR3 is TGTGCCAGCAGCGCCGGGACACGCAACCTTATCAATGAAAAACTGTTTTTT. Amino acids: CASSAGTRNLINEKLFF.

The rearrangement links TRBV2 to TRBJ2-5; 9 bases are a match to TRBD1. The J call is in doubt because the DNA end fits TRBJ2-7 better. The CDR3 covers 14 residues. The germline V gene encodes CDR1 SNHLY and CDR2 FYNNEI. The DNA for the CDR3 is TGTGCCAGCAGTGAAGTCGAGACAGGGGGCGAGCAGTACTTC. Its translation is CASSEVETGGEQYF.

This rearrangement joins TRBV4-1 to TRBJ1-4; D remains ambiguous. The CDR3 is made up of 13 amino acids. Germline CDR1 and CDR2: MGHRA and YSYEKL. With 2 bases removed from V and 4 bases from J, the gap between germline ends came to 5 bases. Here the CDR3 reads CASSQTNNEKLFF. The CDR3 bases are TGCGCCAGCAGCCAAACGAATAATGAAAAACTGTTTTTT.

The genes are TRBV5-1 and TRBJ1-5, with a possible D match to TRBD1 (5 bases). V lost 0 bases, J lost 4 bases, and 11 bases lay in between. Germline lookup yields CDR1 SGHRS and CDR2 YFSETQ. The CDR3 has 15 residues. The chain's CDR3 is CASSLEGNGNQPQHF. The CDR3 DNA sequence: TGCGCCAGCAGCTTGGAGGGGAATGGTAATCAGCCCCAGCATTTT.

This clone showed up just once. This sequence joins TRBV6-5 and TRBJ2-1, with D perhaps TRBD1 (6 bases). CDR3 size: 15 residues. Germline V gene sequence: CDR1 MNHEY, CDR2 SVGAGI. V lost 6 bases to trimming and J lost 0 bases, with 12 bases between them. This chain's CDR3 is CASSYGGSSYNEQFF. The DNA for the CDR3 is TGTGCCAGCAGCTATGGGGGCAGCTCCTACAATGAGCAGTTCTTC.

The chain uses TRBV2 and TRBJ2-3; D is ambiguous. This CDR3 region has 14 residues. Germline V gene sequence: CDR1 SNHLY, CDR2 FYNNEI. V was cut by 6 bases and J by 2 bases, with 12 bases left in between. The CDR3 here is CASRPAQYTDTQYF. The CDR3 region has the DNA TGTGCCAGCAGACCCGCCCAGTACACAGATACGCAGTATTTT.

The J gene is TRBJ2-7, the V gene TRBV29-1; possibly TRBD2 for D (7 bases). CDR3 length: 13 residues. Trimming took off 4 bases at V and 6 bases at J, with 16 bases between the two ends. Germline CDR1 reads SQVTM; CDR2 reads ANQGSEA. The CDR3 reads CSVARGGPGEQYF. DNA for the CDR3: TGCAGCGTTGCTAGGGGGGGGCCGGGCGAGCAGTACTTC.

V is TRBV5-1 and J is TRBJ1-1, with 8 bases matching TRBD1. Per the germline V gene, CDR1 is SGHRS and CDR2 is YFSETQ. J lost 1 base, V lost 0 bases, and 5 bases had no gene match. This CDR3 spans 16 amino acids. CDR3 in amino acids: CASSLGTGTGNTEAFF. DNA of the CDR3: TGCGCCAGCAGCTTGGGGACCGGGACAGGGAACACTGAAGCTTTCTTT.

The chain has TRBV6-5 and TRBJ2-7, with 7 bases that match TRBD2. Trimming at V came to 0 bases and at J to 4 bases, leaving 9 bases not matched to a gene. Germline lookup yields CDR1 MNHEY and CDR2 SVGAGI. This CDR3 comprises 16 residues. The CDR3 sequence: CASSYSAGAFPYEQYF. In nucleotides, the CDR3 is TGTGCCAGCAGTTACTCGGCGGGAGCCTTTCCTTACGAGCAGTACTTC.

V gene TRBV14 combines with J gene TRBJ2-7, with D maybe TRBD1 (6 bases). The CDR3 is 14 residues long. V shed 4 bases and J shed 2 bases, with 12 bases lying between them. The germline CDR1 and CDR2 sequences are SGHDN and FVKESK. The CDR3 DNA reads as TGTGCCAGCAGCCTTCAACAGGGACCCTACGAGCAGTACTTC. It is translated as CASSLQQGPYEQYF.